Following are 24 T cell receptor beta chains from one sample sequenced in a study of regulatory T cells in long-lasting Graves disease. For TCR beta, libraries came from iRepertoire HTBI primers and Arm-PCR of CDR3 regions. TCRdb recomputed calls from the multiplex PCR reads with MiXCR, one row per CDR3 protein. The table shows hundreds of thousands of distinct CDR3 sequences, with 15% to 20% occurring only once. Indicated time point: newly diagnosed GD, antithyroid drugs for less than 3 months. Extracted RNA from PBMCs served as the source of the TCR library. The same sample was also studied in work on T cells in Graves' hyperthyroidism and ophthalmopathy.

The material sequenced was peripheral blood mononuclear cells (PBMCs), taken at new diagnosis, from a patient treated with antithyroid drugs. The receptor set was obtained from a man aged 40-49 years with Graves disease.

This clonotype was seen ten or more times. The CDR3 here is CASSDEGYTEAFF. The CDR3 DNA reads as TGTGCCAGCAGTGACGAGGGATACACTGAAGCTTTCTTT. The chain recombines TRBV2 with TRBJ1-1, with no clear D. The germline V gene has CDR1 SNHLY and CDR2 FYNNEI. V gave up 3 bases and J gave up 3 bases, with 8 bases separating them. The CDR3 has 13 residues.

Concerning this clonotype: A single base separates this from a much larger clone, so it may be a read error. V gene TRBV11-2 combines with J gene TRBJ2-1; 11 positions match TRBD2. The J call may be wrong; the DNA end is better matched by TRBJ2-7. The CDR3 length is 17 residues. Germline values: CDR1 SGHAT, CDR2 FQNNGV. The CDR3 region has the DNA TGTGCCAGCAGCCCCTGGACTAGCGGGCTATCCTACAATGAGCAGTACTTC. Translated, it gives CASSPWTSGLSYNEQYF.

This clonotype was recorded many times. The chain uses TRBV30 and TRBJ1-1; 7 bases match TRBD1. The CDR3 spans 12 residues. The junction had 8 bases not matched to a gene; V was cut back by 3 bases and J by 10 bases. The germline V gene has CDR1 GTSNPN and CDR2 SVGIG (reference sequence). CDR3 sequence reads: CAWRAGGWGAFF. Here the CDR3 DNA reads TGTGCCTGGAGAGCAGGGGGTTGGGGAGCTTTCTTT.

This clonotype was counted at least ten times. The chain uses TRBV5-1 and TRBJ2-3; D gene uncertain. Germline V gene sequence: CDR1 SGHRS, CDR2 YFSETQ. Trimming removed 2 bases from V and 2 bases from J, with 9 bases in between. This CDR3 contains 14 residues. This CDR3 reads CASSFERPTDTQYF. The CDR3 bases are TGCGCCAGCAGCTTCGAAAGACCCACAGATACGCAGTATTTT.

Note on this clonotype: A far larger clone is off by one base, so a read error is likely. The CDR3 coding sequence is TGTGCCAGCAGTTTTGGACTAGCGGGGGGCGTGGGGACCCAGTACTTC. Encoded protein: CASSFGLAGGVGTQYF. The V call is TRBV6-5, the J call TRBJ2-1; the match to TRBD2 covers 14 bases. The J call is in doubt because the DNA end fits TRBJ2-5 better. The CDR3 has 16 residues. In germline, CDR1 is MNHEY, CDR2 SVGAGI.

This clonotype was counted a few times. The chain is built from TRBV11-1 and TRBJ2-6; TRBD1 might be the D (6 bases). The length of the CDR3 is 17 residues. V was shortened by 1 base and J by 1 base, with 11 bases between the two germline ends. From germline, CDR1 is SGHAT and CDR2 FQDESV (reference sequence). In DNA form, the CDR3 reads TGTGCCAGCAGCTTAGGTCAGGGGCTATCTGGGGCCAACGTCCTGACTTTC. Translation gives CASSLGQGLSGANVLTF.

This clonotype occurred a few times. This rearrangement joins TRBV24-1 to TRBJ2-3; 7 bases are a match to TRBD2. CDR1 and CDR2 (germline): KGHDR, SFDVKD. This CDR3 region has 14 residues. Trimming took 9 bases from V and 2 from J; bases not matched to a gene: 7. The CDR3 loop reads CATSRRGFTDTQYF. The CDR3 nucleotides are TGTGCCACCTCCAGGCGGGGGTTCACAGATACGCAGTATTTT.

The chain employs TRBV12-3 or TRBV12-4 and TRBJ2-7, with D possibly TRBD1 on 6 matching bases. The CDR3 sequence is 15 residues long. V was cut by 4 bases and J by 7 bases, with 20 bases left in between. Here the CDR3 reads CASSSTGLLLSEQYF. As DNA, the CDR3 is TGTGCCAGCAGTTCGACAGGTCTCCTCTTGTCTGAGCAGTACTTC.

V gene TRBV4-2 combines with J gene TRBJ1-5; the D is unclear. With 5 bases removed from V and 5 bases from J, the gap between germline ends came to 10 bases. This CDR3 spans 13 amino acids. Germline-derived CDR1 and CDR2 are LGHNA and YNFKEQ. CDR3 nucleotide sequence: TGTGCCAGCAGCTTTACGGGCCATCAGCCCCAGCATTTT. This codes for CASSFTGHQPQHF.

This clonotype was observed at least ten times. The V call is TRBV20-1, the J call TRBJ2-5, with 7 nucleotides matching TRBD2. This CDR3 is 13 amino acids long. CDR1 and CDR2 from the germline V gene are DFQATT and SNEGSKA (reference sequence). Trimming cost V 3 bases and J 13 bases; bases outside gene matches: 14. CDR3 coding DNA: TGCAGTGCTAGGCCCCCCGGCGGGGGTCTGCTGTACTTC. This sequence encodes CSARPPGGGLLYF.

As for this clonotype: This likely comes from a read error, as the CDR3 has no conserved phenylalanine or tryptophan at its end. CDR3 sequence (DNA): TGCAGTGCTTGGCGGGGGGACACCATATATCTT. Translation: CSAWRGDTIYL. The chain has TRBV20-1 and TRBJ1-3; D is possibly TRBD1 (5 bases). V was clipped by 5 bases and J by 8 bases, with 10 bases between them. The germline CDR1 and CDR2 sequences are DFQATT and SNEGSKA (reference sequence). The CDR3 extends over 11 amino acids.

The J gene is TRBJ1-3, the V gene TRBV14; D ambiguous. Trimming took off 3 bases at V and 0 bases at J, with 6 bases between the two ends. The CDR3 is made up of 14 amino acids. Germline-derived CDR1 and CDR2 are SGHDN and FVKESK. The CDR3 is CASSQLGSGNTIYF. In nucleotides, the CDR3 is TGTGCCAGCAGCCAGCTTGGCTCTGGAAACACCATATATTTT.

This clonotype appeared once. CDR3 bases: TGCGCCAGCAGCCAAGGGTTTCTGGAGACCCAGTACTTC. This codes for CASSQGFLETQYF. The chain uses TRBV4-3 and TRBJ2-5; unclear D gene. CDR1 LGHNA and CDR2 YSLEER come from the germline V gene. The V and J ends lost 1 base and 5 bases respectively, with 8 bases between them. The CDR3 is 13 residues long.

The chain uses TRBV15 and TRBJ2-7; TRBD1 agrees at 10 bases. Germline loops: CDR1 LNHNV, CDR2 YYDKDF (reference sequence). There are 15 residues in the CDR3. V lost 2 bases, J lost 6 bases, and 7 bases stayed unmatched. The CDR3 loop reads CATSRQPGQGFEQYF. As DNA, the CDR3 is TGTGCCACCAGCAGACAACCGGGACAGGGGTTCGAGCAGTACTTC.

This clonotype was seen only a few times. The chain links TRBV27 to TRBJ2-3; 16 bases are shared with TRBD2. With 6 bases clipped from V and 4 bases from J, the junction kept 13 bases outside the gene matches. The germline gives CDR1 MNHEY, CDR2 SMNVEV (reference sequence). The CDR3 spans 19 residues. CDR3 sequence: CASRKGLAGGPRFPDTQYF. The DNA for the CDR3 is TGTGCCAGCAGGAAGGGACTAGCGGGGGGGCCGCGGTTCCCAGATACGCAGTATTTT.

The chain's CDR3 is CASSLGQTTEAFF. CDR3 nucleotides: TGTGCCAGCAGTTTAGGACAGACCACTGAAGCTTTCTTT. The V and J genes are TRBV28 and TRBJ1-1, with D maybe TRBD1 (6 bases). The CDR3 extends over 13 amino acids. V was trimmed by 2 bases and J by 4 bases, leaving 8 bases between them. Germline-derived CDR1 and CDR2 are MDHEN and SYDVKM.

There are a few counts of this clonotype. V gene TRBV7-9 combines with J gene TRBJ2-6; 7 nucleotides agree with TRBD1. The CDR3 loop spans 16 amino acids. CDR1 and CDR2 (germline): SEHNR, FQNEAQ (reference sequence). V shed 2 bases and J 10 bases; nucleotides not matched to a gene: 11. The CDR3 region is CASSLPWTGLRNVLTF. CDR3 nucleotides: TGTGCCAGCAGCTTACCGTGGACAGGTCTTAGAAACGTCCTGACTTTC.

To note about this clonotype: One end of the junction is discordant with germline, which a read error may explain. The chain combines TRBV28 with TRBJ1-5; D is uncertain. The CDR3 spans 12 residues. The germline V gene encodes CDR1 MDHEN and CDR2 SYDVKM. The DNA of the CDR3 is TGTGCCAGCAGTTTAGAAGATCAGCTCCAGCATTTT. Translating gives CASSLEDQLQHF.

Only a few counts were recorded for this clonotype. A read error may explain this, as a much larger clone is one base away. J is TRBJ2-3 and V is TRBV11-3; D may be TRBD2 (7 bases). The V gene's germline CDR1 is SGHNT and CDR2 YENEEA. The CDR3 contains 13 residues. DNA for the CDR3: TGTGCCAGCAGCTTAATGGGGGGGGGCCGAACGCATTTT. Its protein product is CASSLMGGGRTHF.

The chain uses TRBV20-1 and TRBJ2-7; 8 bases fit TRBD2. The CDR3 loop spans 17 amino acids. Germline CDR1 reads DFQATT; CDR2 reads SNEGSKA (reference sequence). Losses at the gene ends were 6 bases for V and 3 bases for J; bases not matched to a gene: 19. CDR3 residues: CSAAGGGRRSAIYEQYF. CDR3 bases: TGCAGTGCCGCCGGGGGGGGGCGACGTTCGGCAATCTACGAGCAGTACTTC.

Concerning this clonotype: At one end, the junction sequence differs from germline, possibly due to a read error. This chain connects TRBV6-5 to TRBJ2-3; D might be TRBD2 (6 bases). The J call may be mistaken, given a closer DNA end match to TRBJ2-5. The CDR3 has 14 residues. CDR1 is MNHEY and CDR2 is SVGAGI in the germline V gene. The CDR3 DNA is TGTGCCCGCAGTTACCCCGGGACTTCAGAGACCCAGTACTTC. It encodes CARSYPGTSETQYF.

The table lists this clonotype with many counts. V usage is TRBV27 and J usage is TRBJ1-1, with D uncertain. CDR3 length: 17 residues. V was clipped by 5 bases and J by 0 bases, with 19 bases between them. Germline CDR1 reads MNHEY; CDR2 reads SMNVEV (reference sequence). The CDR3 sequence: CASSRWTPLLMNTEAFF. The CDR3 region has the DNA TGTGCCAGCAGTAGGTGGACTCCCCTACTCATGAACACTGAAGCTTTCTTT.

The chain is built from TRBV6-1 and TRBJ1-5; tentatively, D is TRBD1 (6 bases). Germline V gives CDR1 MNHNS, CDR2 SASEGT. V was cut by 4 bases and J by 2 bases, with 9 bases left in between. CDR3 length equals 14 residues. CDR3 sequence reads: CASSGRGGNQPQHF. The CDR3 DNA follows: TGTGCCAGCAGTGGCAGGGGAGGCAATCAGCCCCAGCATTTT.

This chain connects TRBV9 to TRBJ1-3; D gene uncertain. This CDR3 is 14 amino acids long. The germline CDR1 and CDR2 sequences are SGDLS and YYNGEE. The ends were cut back, 2 bases at V and 4 bases at J, with 10 bases in the middle. CDR3 nucleotides: TGTGCCAGCAGCGTTTATGGAGGAGGAAACACCATATATTTT. It encodes CASSVYGGGNTIYF.